Listed below are T cell receptor beta chains from one sample, sequenced in a study of PD-1 blockade in classical Hodgkin lymphoma. The table came from immunoSEQ multiplex PCR; TCRdb's copy has only in-frame clones and leaves some out. The sample includes more than 13,000 clones, 89% seen only once; the top ten take 18%. Here the sequenced sample was CD8+ T cells from blood, taken before the fourth cycle of nivolumab. These receptor sequences come from a human donor with classical Hodgkin lymphoma. Each CDR3 is given with its conserved first and last residue. A D gene is named only where the DNA matches it firmly. The listing skips clone size in some rows; elsewhere it reads once, few, many or a size class.

>TRBJ2-1|-|-|TRBV4-1
TGCGCCAGCAGCCAAGCTCTAGGGCACAATGAGCAGTTCTTC
CASSQALGHNEQFF
>TRBJ2-1|-|TRBD2|TRBV7-6
TGTGCCAGCAGCTCTCTTCCACTAGAGAGATCACTAGCGACCTACAATGAGCAGTTCTTC
CASSSLPLERSLATYNEQFF
>TRBJ1-2|-|-|TRBV4-2
TGTGCCAGCAGCTTCGGACGGATCAACTATGGCTACACCTTC
CASSFGRINYGYTF
>TRBJ2-7|-|-|TRBV5-4
TGTGCCAGCAGCTTGGCCGGCAGGGAGTCAAACTACGAGCAGTACTTC
CASSLAGRESNYEQYF
>TRBJ2-7|-|-|TRBV27
TGTGCCAGCAGTTTATTTGCAGGGAGCTCCTACGAGCAGTACTTC
CASSLFAGSSYEQYF
>TRBJ2-3|-|TRBD1|TRBV7-2
TGTGCCAGCAGCCAAAGACAGGGGGAATTCACAGATACGCAGTATTTT
CASSQRQGEFTDTQYF
>TRBJ2-5|once|-|TRBV4-1
TGCGCCAGCAGCCAAGATCGGGTCGGGGGCGGTTGGGAGACCCAGTACTTC
CASSQDRVGGGWETQYF
>TRBJ2-1|-|-|TRBV27
TGTGCCAGCAGTACCCTTGGGAGCATCAATGAGCAGTTCTTC
CASSTLGSINEQFF
>TRBJ2-5|-|-|TRBV5-4
TGTGCCAGCAGCTTGGGTAGACTGGACAAGGACTTAGGGACCCAGTACTTC
CASSLGRLDKDLGTQYF
>TRBJ1-2|-|-|TRBV5-1
TGCGCCAGCAGCCCGGGACCCTATGGCTACACCTTC
CASSPGPYGYTF
>TRBJ1-1|-|-|TRBV5-1
TGCGCCAGCAGCTACCGACACTCGACTGAAGCTTTCTTT
CASSYRHSTEAFF
>TRBJ1-5|-|-|TRBV6-6
TGTGCCAGCAGGAGAGACAGCTACCCATATCAGCCCCAGCATTTT
CASRRDSYPYQPQHF
>TRBJ2-5|-|-|TRBV15
TGTGCCACCAGCAGACACAGGGAGGGAGAGACCCAGTACTTC
CATSRHREGETQYF
>TRBJ2-1|-|-|TRBV27
TGTGCCAGCGGGGGGAGTTACAATGAGCAGTTCTTC
CASGGSYNEQFF
>TRBJ1-5|medium-sized|-|TRBV7-8
TGTGCCAGCAGCCACCCTCCAGGCCCCCAGCCCCAGCATTTT
CASSHPPGPQPQHF
>TRBJ1-5|-|-|TRBV21-1
TGTGCCAGTGGCTGCGGGGCCAATCAGCCCCAGCATTTT
CASGCGANQPQHF
>TRBJ2-3|-|-|TRBV19
TGTGCCTCAGGTAGTTACAGGGCAGATACGCAGTATTTT
CASGSYRADTQYF
>TRBJ2-1|-|TRBD2|TRBV14
TGTGCCAGCAGCCCAAGTGGGGGGGAGGACAATGAGCAGTTCTTC
CASSPSGGEDNEQFF
>TRBJ1-5|once|TRBD1|TRBV28
TGTGCCAGCAGTTTATCACAGGGGAGGCAGCCCCAGCATTTT
CASSLSQGRQPQHF
>TRBJ2-4|-|TRBD1|TRBV11-3
TGTGCCAGCAGCTTCCCGGGACAGGGGCGGCGTGCGGGTCAGTACTTC
CASSFPGQGRRAGQYF
>TRBJ2-2|-|-|TRBV27
TGTGCCAGCAGTTTCGGGCGGGGTACCGGGGAGCTGTTTTTT
CASSFGRGTGELFF
>TRBJ2-1|-|-|TRBV9
TGTGCCAGCAGCGTGGCTAGCGGAGGGGGCTATGAGCAGTTCTTC
CASSVASGGGYEQFF
>TRBJ2-7|-|-|TRBV14
TGTGCCAGCAGCCCGCACGGGACGGTGTCCTACGAGCAGTACTTC
CASSPHGTVSYEQYF
>TRBJ1-4|-|-|TRBV10-3
TGTGCCATCAGTGAGTCTAGGGGGGCGGATGAAAAACTGTTTTTT
CAISESRGADEKLFF
>TRBJ2-7|few|TRBD2|TRBV29-1
TGCAGCGTTGATGGGACTAGCGGCTACGAGCAGTACTTC
CSVDGTSGYEQYF
>TRBJ2-7|-|TRBD2|TRBV29-1
TGCAGCGTTGTAAGCGGGGGCTACGAGCAGTACTTC
CSVVSGGYEQYF
>TRBJ1-5|once|-|TRBV19
TGTGCCAGTAGGACAGATTTCTATAGCAATCAGCCCCAGCATTTT
CASRTDFYSNQPQHF
>TRBJ1-1|-|-|TRBV7-2
TGTGCCAGCAGCTTAGGGCCAGAGGGTAGGGAAGCTTTCTTT
CASSLGPEGREAFF
>TRBJ2-1|-|-|TRBV5-5
TGTGCCAGCAGCTCGGTCCGGGACACGACCTACAATGAGCAGTTCTTC
CASSSVRDTTYNEQFF
>TRBJ2-1|-|-|TRBV28
TGTGCCAGCTCTGGAGACCGGAGCTCCTACAATGAGCAGTTCTTC
CASSGDRSSYNEQFF
>TRBJ1-1|few|-|TRBV12-2
TGTGCAAGTATCCCCCGTGGGACTGAAGCTTTCTTT
CASIPRGTEAFF
>TRBJ1-1|-|TRBD1|TRBV9
TGTGCCAGCAGGGACAGGGATGATGGGATGAACACTGAAGCTTTCTTT
CASRDRDDGMNTEAFF
>TRBJ1-1|-|-|TRBV6-5
TGTGCCAGCAGTCACGACGACAGGCTCTCTGAAGCTTTCTTT
CASSHDDRLSEAFF
>TRBJ2-6|-|TRBD1|TRBV5-6
TGTGCCAGCAGCTTGGAGGGGGCAGTAGCCCCCACCTGGGCCAACGTCCTGACTTTC
CASSLEGAVAPTWANVLTF
>TRBJ2-3|-|-|TRBV27
TGTGCCAGCAGTTTCGACGCAGGAGCTAGCACAGATACGCAGTATTTT
CASSFDAGASTDTQYF
>TRBJ2-3|-|-|TRBV9
TGTGCCAGCAGCGTAGAATCCCTGGGGGCAGATACGCAGTATTTT
CASSVESLGADTQYF
>TRBJ1-4|-|-|TRBV7-6
TGTGCCAGCAGCTCGACGATGGACAGTGCAACTAATGAAAAACTGTTTTTT
CASSSTMDSATNEKLFF
>TRBJ2-7|-|TRBD1|TRBV28
TGTGCCAGCAGTTGGAACGGGACAGGGGGCTACTACGAGCAGTACTTC
CASSWNGTGGYYEQYF
>TRBJ2-7|-|-|TRBV27
TGTGCCAGCAGTTTAGGGGGACACGAGCAGTACTTC
CASSLGGHEQYF
>TRBJ1-1|-|TRBD1|TRBV2
TGTGCCAGCCCGCCGGGACAGGGGTGGACTGAAGCTTTCTTT
CASPPGQGWTEAFF
>TRBJ1-4|once|TRBD1|TRBV10-3
TGTGCCATCAGTGAGTCGCGGGGACAGGGTAATGAAAAACTGTTTTTT
CAISESRGQGNEKLFF
>TRBJ2-7|-|-|TRBV4-2
TGTGCCAGCAGCCATCAAAAGACACCAAACTACGAGCAGTACTTC
CASSHQKTPNYEQYF
>TRBJ2-7|-|TRBD1|TRBV28
TGTGCCAGCAGTTTATGGGAAGCACAGGGGCCCTACGAGCAGTACTTC
CASSLWEAQGPYEQYF
>TRBJ2-3|once|-|TRBV13
TGTGCCAGCAGCTTCACGGGGGAAAACACAGATACGCAGTATTTT
CASSFTGENTDTQYF
>TRBJ2-1|-|-|TRBV7-6
TGTGCCAGCAGCTTAGGAGGGGGGGCCTACAATGAGCAGTTCTTC
CASSLGGGAYNEQFF
>TRBJ1-6|-|-|TRBV6-5
TGTGCAGTCAACGGGGCAGGGGCCTATAATTCACCCCTCCACTTT
CAVNGAGAYNSPLHF
>TRBJ2-5|few|-|TRBV2
TGTGCCAGCAGTGGCAGCCCCGAAGAGACCCAGTACTTC
CASSGSPEETQYF
>TRBJ2-3|-|TRBD2|TRBV28
TGTGCCAGCAGTCCCCTTACGGGGGGAGTGCCTGCAGATACGCAGTATTTT
CASSPLTGGVPADTQYF
>TRBJ2-7|-|-|TRBV4-2
TGTGCCAGCAGCCAGGGTGGGAGCCTGCTCTACGAGCAGTACTTC
CASSQGGSLLYEQYF